A selection of T cell receptor beta chains follows, all from one sample in a study of T cells in Graves' hyperthyroidism and ophthalmopathy. A single record per CDR3 protein comes from TCRdb applying MiXCR to the multiplex PCR reads. Of fewer than 450,000 distinct CDR3 sequences listed, less than 20% were seen once; the top ten hold around 40%. Sequencing was done on a sample of blood. The receptor source for this set is a man aged 18 to 30 with Graves' ophthalmopathy. CDR3s include the opening cysteine and the closing phenylalanine or tryptophan. D genes are given only for firm matches. Rows may omit the clone size; those that give it use once, few, many or a size class.

DNA: TGCAGCGTTGAAACAGACAGGCCCACAGATACGCAGTATTTT
CDR3: CSVETDRPTDTQYF
V: TRBV29-1
J: TRBJ2-3
D: -
size: -

DNA: TGTGCCAGCAGTTTAGGGCAATTCTCTGGGGCCAACGTCCTGACTTTC
CDR3: CASSLGQFSGANVLTF
V: TRBV28
J: TRBJ2-6
D: -
size: -

DNA: TGTGCCAGCTTGGGGTGGGGTCTTGAAGCTTTCTTT
CDR3: CASLGWGLEAFF
V: TRBV19
J: TRBJ1-1
D: -
size: few

DNA: TGTGCCAGCAGGGGGGACAGGGGGCTAACAGATACGCAGTATTTT
CDR3: CASRGDRGLTDTQYF
V: TRBV27
J: TRBJ2-3
D: TRBD1
size: -

DNA: TGTGCCAGCAGTCCGTACAGGGAGGACACTGAAGCTTTCTTT
CDR3: CASSPYREDTEAFF
V: TRBV27
J: TRBJ1-1
D: -
size: many

DNA: TGTGCTAGTGGTTTAAGGACGGGGGCCGTAGGAACCGGGGAGCTGTTTTTT
CDR3: CASGLRTGAVGTGELFF
V: TRBV12-5
J: TRBJ2-2
D: -
size: many

DNA: TGTGCCAGCACCCGGACAGCAACATACGAGCAGTACTTC
CDR3: CASTRTATYEQYF
V: TRBV7-9
J: TRBJ2-7
D: -
size: -

DNA: TGTGCCAGCAGACAAGAACGAGGATCTAGCTCCTACGAGCAGTACTTC
CDR3: CASRQERGSSSYEQYF
V: TRBV4-2
J: TRBJ2-7
D: -
size: -

DNA: TGTGCCAGCTCACCACGAATCGGGTTTGCCGGGGAGCTGTTTTTT
CDR3: CASSPRIGFAGELFF
V: TRBV18
J: TRBJ2-2
D: -
size: once

DNA: TGTGCCAGCAGTCCCGAAAGACAGCCACTAAATTCACCCCTCCACTTT
CDR3: CASSPERQPLNSPLHF
V: TRBV6-2/TRBV6-3
J: TRBJ1-6
D: -
size: -

DNA: TGTGCCAGCAGTTTAGAACGGGACCACACCTTC
CDR3: CASSLERDHTF
V: TRBV12-3/TRBV12-4
J: TRBJ1-2
D: -
size: few

DNA: TGCGCCAGCAGCTTGGGAGTGGGGGCGTCGAATTCACCCCTCCACTTT
CDR3: CASSLGVGASNSPLHF
V: TRBV5-1
J: TRBJ1-6
D: -
size: many

DNA: TGTGCCAGCAGTCCAGTACTAGCGGGGAACACAGATACGCAGTATTTT
CDR3: CASSPVLAGNTDTQYF
V: TRBV7-3
J: TRBJ2-3
D: TRBD2
size: few

DNA: TGTGCCAGCAGCCCCGAAATTCGCGAAAAACTGTTTTTT
CDR3: CASSPEIREKLFF
V: TRBV28
J: TRBJ1-4
D: -
size: few

DNA: TGCAGCGATCCTATGGGGGGCTGGGAGCAGTACTTC
CDR3: CSDPMGGWEQYF
V: TRBV29-1
J: TRBJ2-7
D: -
size: -

DNA: TGTGCCAGCAGTGAAGCGGCAGGTACCGGGGAGGGTAATTACTTC
CDR3: CASSEAAGTGEGNYF
V: TRBV2
J: TRBJ2-5
D: TRBD2
size: many

DNA: TGCGCCAGCAGCTTTCAGGGGGCTCTAGATGGCTACACCTTC
CDR3: CASSFQGALDGYTF
V: TRBV5-1
J: TRBJ1-2
D: TRBD1
size: many

DNA: TGTGCCTGGAGTGTAGTAGCCCCCGGGAGGCAGTTCTTC
CDR3: CAWSVVAPGRQFF
V: TRBV30
J: TRBJ2-1
D: -
size: -

DNA: TGTGCCAGCAGTCGGGAGGGGAAAGCAAACTATGGCTACACCTTC
CDR3: CASSREGKANYGYTF
V: TRBV12-3/TRBV12-4
J: TRBJ1-2
D: -
size: many

DNA: TGTGCCAGCAGCCCCCAGGGGGGTGGCAGGGGGACCCAGTACTTC
CDR3: CASSPQGGGRGTQYF
V: TRBV7-9
J: TRBJ2-5
D: -
size: -

DNA: TGCGCCAGCAGCCAAGATGCTCAGGGGAGCTACACCTTC
CDR3: CASSQDAQGSYTF
V: TRBV4-1
J: TRBJ1-2
D: -
size: -

DNA: TGTGCCAGCAGCCAAAGAGCATTGAACACTGAAGCTTTCTTT
CDR3: CASSQRALNTEAFF
V: TRBV3-1
J: TRBJ1-1
D: -
size: many

DNA: TGCAGTGCTAGAAGGGGGGCCGAGGGCTACACCTTC
CDR3: CSARRGAEGYTF
V: TRBV20-1
J: TRBJ1-2
D: -
size: few

DNA: TGCGCCAGCAGCCTAAGCCGGGACAGGGTGGATGAAAAACTGTTTTTT
CDR3: CASSLSRDRVDEKLFF
V: TRBV5-1
J: TRBJ1-4
D: TRBD1
size: few

DNA: TGTGCCAGCAGCCCGCAGGGGACCTATGGCTACACCTTC
CDR3: CASSPQGTYGYTF
V: TRBV28
J: TRBJ1-2
D: -
size: many

DNA: TGTGCCAGCAGTACAGGACAGGGTTGGGGCGGGGAGACCCAGTACTTC
CDR3: CASSTGQGWGGETQYF
V: TRBV2
J: TRBJ2-5
D: TRBD1
size: few

DNA: TGTGCCAGCAGTCCGCGACAGGCCATTTACGAGCAGTACTTC
CDR3: CASSPRQAIYEQYF
V: TRBV28
J: TRBJ2-7
D: -
size: many

DNA: TGTGCCAGCAGTCAACCAATTTACCGGGACGGTAGCACAGATACGCAGTATTTT
CDR3: CASSQPIYRDGSTDTQYF
V: TRBV6-2/TRBV6-3
J: TRBJ2-3
D: -
size: -

DNA: TGCAGCGTGGAGATTATAGGCCAGGGTACTCTCTATGAGCAGTACTTC
CDR3: CSVEIIGQGTLYEQYF
V: TRBV29-1
J: TRBJ2-7
D: -
size: -

DNA: TGTGCCAGCAGTGTGTACGGGGGCACCGGGGAGCTGTTTTTT
CDR3: CASSVYGGTGELFF
V: TRBV2
J: TRBJ2-2
D: -
size: many

DNA: TGTGCCAGCAGTGGGGGGGGACAGATCTCTGGGGCCAACGTCCTGACTTTC
CDR3: CASSGGGQISGANVLTF
V: TRBV28
J: TRBJ2-6
D: -
size: many

DNA: TGTGCCAGCAGTCAGTACAGGGGGCAGCACTATGGCTACACCTTC
CDR3: CASSQYRGQHYGYTF
V: TRBV6-1
J: TRBJ1-2
D: TRBD1
size: -

DNA: TGCAGTGCTAGAGATATGAGGCTAGCGGGGGCTAACGAGCAGTTCTTC
CDR3: CSARDMRLAGANEQFF
V: TRBV20-1
J: TRBJ2-1
D: TRBD2
size: many

DNA: TGTGCCATCAGTGAGTCGAGGACAGTCGAAGCTTTCTTT
CDR3: CAISESRTVEAFF
V: TRBV10-3
J: TRBJ1-1
D: -
size: -

DNA: TGTGCCACGGGACTAGCGGGGGCCGTTTACAATGAGCAGTTCTTC
CDR3: CATGLAGAVYNEQFF
V: TRBV15
J: TRBJ2-1
D: TRBD2
size: -

DNA: TGTGCCAGCAGTTACTCCCCAGGGGCTGGGGCCAACGTCCTGACTTTC
CDR3: CASSYSPGAGANVLTF
V: TRBV6-5
J: TRBJ2-6
D: -
size: few

DNA: TGCAGTGCAGCCCAGGTAGCGAGCCCCTACGAGCAGTACTTC
CDR3: CSAAQVASPYEQYF
V: TRBV20-1
J: TRBJ2-7
D: -
size: -

DNA: TGTGCCAGCAGCGTAACGGAGCGGGGGGGTCGATACGAGCAGTACTTC
CDR3: CASSVTERGGRYEQYF
V: TRBV9
J: TRBJ2-7
D: TRBD2
size: -

DNA: TGTGCCAGCAGCATCCCTAGCGGGGGGCGGGGTGAGCAGTTCTTC
CDR3: CASSIPSGGRGEQFF
V: TRBV7-2
J: TRBJ2-1
D: TRBD2
size: -

DNA: TGTGCCAGCAGCAAGTCCGGGACCGCGAACTATGGCTACACCTTC
CDR3: CASSKSGTANYGYTF
V: TRBV9
J: TRBJ1-2
D: -
size: few

DNA: TGTGCCAGCAGCCCCGGACAGGGTGGGAACACCGGGGAGCTGTTTTTT
CDR3: CASSPGQGGNTGELFF
V: TRBV11-3
J: TRBJ2-2
D: TRBD1
size: many

DNA: TGTGCCAGCAGTCTGGAGGGACACAACACCATCAGGGATACGCAGTATTTT
CDR3: CASSLEGHNTIRDTQYF
V: TRBV12-3/TRBV12-4
J: TRBJ2-3
D: -
size: -

DNA: TGTGCCACCAGCAGAGATTTGGGACAGGGACCTAGCACAGATACGCAGTATTTT
CDR3: CATSRDLGQGPSTDTQYF
V: TRBV15
J: TRBJ2-3
D: TRBD1
size: -

DNA: TGTGCCAGCAGTGAGAGAACGTTTCAAGAGACCCAGTACTTC
CDR3: CASSERTFQETQYF
V: TRBV2
J: TRBJ2-5
D: -
size: many

DNA: TGTGCCAGCAGCTTCGGGGCGCCGAGTGAGCAGTTCTTC
CDR3: CASSFGAPSEQFF
V: TRBV6-2/TRBV6-3
J: TRBJ2-1
D: -
size: -

DNA: TGTGCCAGCAGCCCCGGACAGTATGGCTACACCTTC
CDR3: CASSPGQYGYTF
V: TRBV6-1
J: TRBJ1-2
D: -
size: many

DNA: TGTGCCAGCACTCATGGGACCGGGGACAGGGGGTTTGGAAATGAGCAGCTCTTC
CDR3: CASTHGTGDRGFGNEQLF
V: TRBV6-1
J: TRBJ2-1
D: TRBD1
size: -

DNA: TGTGCCAGCAGTGAATCGGCAGGTTATGCCTCTGGCATGCCCCTCCACTTT
CDR3: CASSESAGYASGMPLHF
V: TRBV2
J: TRBJ1-6
D: -
size: many

DNA: TGTGCCAGCGGCTATGGGAGGGGAAGCTCCTACAATGAGCAGTTCTTC
CDR3: CASGYGRGSSYNEQFF
V: TRBV6-1
J: TRBJ2-1
D: TRBD2
size: -

DNA: TGTGCCAGCAGCTCACCGGGATCACCTAATCAGCCCCAGCATTTT
CDR3: CASSSPGSPNQPQHF
V: TRBV7-9
J: TRBJ1-5
D: -
size: many

DNA: TGTGCCAGCAGTACAACAGGGTCGAGTGGGTCCTACGAGCAGTACTTC
CDR3: CASSTTGSSGSYEQYF
V: TRBV6-1
J: TRBJ2-7
D: -
size: -

DNA: TGTGCCAGCACCACACTCGGGACGGCTGGAAACACCATATATTTT
CDR3: CASTTLGTAGNTIYF
V: TRBV12-3/TRBV12-4
J: TRBJ1-3
D: -
size: many

DNA: TGTGCCAGCAGTCAAGTAGAGACCCAGTACTTC
CDR3: CASSQVETQYF
V: TRBV3-1
J: TRBJ2-5
D: -
size: many

DNA: TGTGCCAGCAGCTTAATAATGGGGGCGCGCACTGAAGCTTTCTTT
CDR3: CASSLIMGARTEAFF
V: TRBV7-3
J: TRBJ1-1
D: -
size: many

DNA: TGTGCCAGCAAGGGGGGGGGCTCCTACAATGAGCAGTTCTTC
CDR3: CASKGGGSYNEQFF
V: TRBV6-2/TRBV6-3
J: TRBJ2-1
D: -
size: few

DNA: TGTGCCAGCAGTGCCCGGGACAGGGGGAGAGACATTCAGTACTTC
CDR3: CASSARDRGRDIQYF
V: TRBV6-1
J: TRBJ2-4
D: TRBD1
size: -

DNA: TGCGCCAGCAGCCTGCGACAGGATTACACAGATACGCAGTATTTT
CDR3: CASSLRQDYTDTQYF
V: TRBV5-1
J: TRBJ2-3
D: -
size: -

DNA: TGCAGCGTTTTTGGGACGGAAAACTATGGCTACACCTTC
CDR3: CSVFGTENYGYTF
V: TRBV29-1
J: TRBJ1-2
D: -
size: many

DNA: TGTGCCATCAGTGATAGGGAGGGAGACACTGAAGCTTTCTTT
CDR3: CAISDREGDTEAFF
V: TRBV10-3
J: TRBJ1-1
D: -
size: few

DNA: TGTGCCAGCAGTGAGAGCTTCCCCAGGGGTTGGCAGCCCCAGCATTTT
CDR3: CASSESFPRGWQPQHF
V: TRBV6-1
J: TRBJ1-5
D: -
size: many